This T cell receptor (beta chain) was identified during a study of CD8+ T cells in alopecia areata. Of note for this clone: In the same sample, other DNA sequences code for this CDR3.

The treatment denotes: oral pan-JAK inhibitor, 5-10 mg twice daily. In each case, RNA was isolated and then reverse transcribed into cDNA as the sequencing template. Some clones are missing from TCRdb's copy, which holds only in-frame ones; the method was immunoSEQ multiplex PCR. This table has over 85,000 clones, under 70% appearing once. Sequenced material: CD8+ T cells sorted from blood, taken at week 4, from a patient treated with tofacitinib. The sequence came from a human donor with alopecia areata.

Here the CDR3 DNA reads TGTGCCAGCAGCCCTCAAGGGAGAGGCACTGAAGCTTTCTTT. Translation: CASSPQGRGTEAFF. The J gene is TRBJ1-1, the V gene TRBV7-3; D call uncertain. Germline V gene data show CDR1 as SGHTA and CDR2 as FQGTGA. This CDR3 spans 14 amino acids. Trimming pared 5 bases from V and 4 bases from J, leaving 14 bases between.